The 4 T cell receptor beta chains presented below share a single source sample, sequenced in a study of CD8 T cells in Susac syndrome. The RNA input was 0.5 to 1 ug, and it was reverse transcribed with random hexamers. TCRdb processed the immunoSEQ multiplex PCR reads anew with MiXCR; each CDR3 protein has one entry. The table has tens of thousands of distinct CDR3 sequences, under 95% seen once. Sequences were obtained from CD4+ T cells from PBMCs. Receptors originate from a human donor with Susac syndrome.

The V gene is TRBV29-1, the J gene TRBJ2-3; the D is unclear. Germline CDR1 is SQVTM and CDR2 is ANQGSEA. CDR3 length: 15 amino acids. V lost 7 bases, J lost 6 bases, and 23 bases lay in between. The DNA of the CDR3 is TGCAGCGCCCAAGGACCGGACCGACCTTTTGATACGCAGTATTTT. Amino acid sequence: CSAQGPDRPFDTQYF.

The rearrangement joins TRBV4-1 to TRBJ2-3; D uncertain. The V end was cut by 0 bases, the J end by 0 bases, with 7 bases between. This CDR3 contains 15 residues. Germline values: CDR1 MGHRA, CDR2 YSYEKL. The CDR3 DNA is TGCGCCAGCAGCCAAGATGAGTGGAGCACAGATACGCAGTATTTT. Translation gives CASSQDEWSTDTQYF.

V gene TRBV5-4 combines with J gene TRBJ1-3; weak D call: TRBD1 (6 bases). CDR1 and CDR2 from the germline V gene are SGHNT and YYREEE (reference sequence). The CDR3 contains 17 residues. The V end was cut by 7 bases, the J end by 2 bases, with 22 bases between. The CDR3 nucleotides read TGTGCCAGCTCCCAAGGGGGGAATACAGGGCCTGGAAACACCATATATTTT. The encoded protein is CASSQGGNTGPGNTIYF.

V gene TRBV9 combines with J gene TRBJ2-7, with a tentative D call TRBD1 (6 bases). V lost 0 bases and J 4 bases, leaving 8 bases between the germline ends. Germline-derived CDR1 and CDR2 are SGDLS and YYNGEE. The CDR3 length is 13 residues. This CDR3 is CASSVVGGYEQYF. The CDR3 coding sequence is TGTGCCAGCAGCGTAGTAGGGGGATACGAGCAGTACTTC.